Sequencing of this T cell receptor (beta chain) was carried out in a study of T cells in Graves' hyperthyroidism and ophthalmopathy. RNA transcripts were the template for amplifying TCR beta CDR3 regions. Using the HTBI primer set, a first-round RT-PCR was run on the TCR CDR3. TCRdb passed the multiplex PCR reads through MiXCR, listing each CDR3 protein once. The sample has around 440,000 distinct CDR3 sequences; 15% to 18% are singletons. Per the germline V gene, CDR1 is SGDLS and CDR2 is YYNGEE. V was trimmed by 2 bases and J by 1 base, leaving 13 bases between them. CDR3 size: 17 residues. This receptor was taken from a woman between 18 and 29 years old with Graves' hyperthyroidism. Input material: blood. The chain uses TRBV9 and TRBJ1-6, with a tentative D call TRBD1 (6 bases). The CDR3 loop is CASSVSGGQSYNSPLHF. The CDR3 region has the DNA TGTGCCAGCAGCGTCAGTGGGGGGCAGTCCTATAATTCACCCCTCCACTTT. Full variable domain (rest looked up from reference TRBV9 and TRBJ1-6): DSGVTQTPKHLITATGQRVTLRCSPRSGDLSVYWYQQSLDQGLQFLIQYYNGEERAKGNILERFSAQQFPDLHSELNLSSLELGDSALYFCASSVSGGQSYNSPLHFGNGTRLTVT.